The entry below describes one TCR beta chain. The antigen remains undetermined. The data belong to a study of blood T cells in healthy people across ages. General observations from the study: Not knowing donor CMV status may have confounded expanded clonotype changes. Roughly linear age-related decline in beta diversity appeared, significant by age around 42.

Trimming took 2 bases from V and 0 from J, leaving 10 bases between them. Germline-derived CDR1 and CDR2 are MGHRA and YSYEKL. CDR3 size: 16 residues. The second PCR ran about 6 to 12 cycles with a sample-barcoded 5' primer and J-beta primers. A single record per CDR3 protein comes from TCRdb applying MiXCR to the 5' RACE reads. Found here are about 650,000 distinct CDR3 sequences, more than 45% of them singletons; the top ten hold approximately 13%. Donors gave around 9.8 milliliters of peripheral blood apiece. Total RNA extraction produced at least 5.5 micrograms (per sample) for the study. Specimen: blood. The chain recombines TRBV4-1 with TRBJ1-4; D is unresolved. The clonotype comes from a woman older than 75 in good health. CDR3 sequence: CASSQKADATNEKLFF. The CDR3 region has the DNA TGCGCCAGCAGCCAAAAGGCCGATGCAACTAATGAAAAACTGTTTTTT.